This record covers a single T cell receptor (beta chain). Its antigen is undetermined. Trimming removed 4 bases at V and 3 bases at J, with 19 bases between. The CDR3 loop spans 16 amino acids. Germline V CDR1 and CDR2: SGDLS, YYNGEE. The sample belongs to a study of T cell clonotyping in hematopoietic cell transplantation. TCRdb keeps only in-frame clones here, not all; method: immunoSEQ multiplex PCR. The sample lists 17,000 or so clones; 85% to 95% were seen once. General study findings and limits: Recipient TCR diversity dropped after transplant; expanded clonotypes rose from day 30 to 180. At the given depth, recipient repertoires were over 97% de novo clonotypes.

The sequencing input was peripheral blood mononuclear cells. The TCR comes from a middle-aged man in good health. Some clones in this sample may be carry-over from other donors' samples. The chain uses TRBV9 and TRBJ1-2; the D gene is possibly TRBD1 (5 bases). DNA for the CDR3: TGTGCCAGCAGCAAAAGCGGGACCCCGGGCGACTATGGCTACACCTTC. Protein: CASSKSGTPGDYGYTF.